These 14 T cell receptor beta chains share one sample of origin, sequenced in a study of T cell changes during pregnancy in multiple sclerosis. Libraries were prepared by immunoSEQ multiplex PCR; TCRdb keeps only in-frame clonotypes and omits some of them. The repertoire holds over 10,000 clones, roughly 88% seen once, with approximately 7.7% in the top ten. Sequenced material: CD8+ T cells from peripheral blood mononuclear cells, taken in the second trimester of pregnancy. The receptors were gathered from a female donor in good health, enrolled as a control in a pregnancy study.

The V call is TRBV28, the J call TRBJ1-5; D gene ambiguous. This CDR3 spans 14 amino acids. Trimming took 6 bases from V and 7 from J, leaving 16 bases between them. CDR1 and CDR2 (germline): MDHEN, SYDVKM. In DNA, the CDR3 is TGTGCCAGCAGCAACGGTGGGGAGAGCCAGCCCCAGCATTTT. Translating gives CASSNGGESQPQHF.

The CDR3 reads CASSHRGNEKLFF. CDR3 sequence (DNA): TGTGCCAGTAGCCACAGGGGGAATGAAAAACTGTTTTTT. The J gene is TRBJ1-4, the V gene TRBV19, with TRBD1 matching 8 bases. Germline V gives CDR1 LNHDA, CDR2 SQIVND (reference sequence). This CDR3 has 13 residues. V lost 6 bases, J lost 5 bases, and 2 bases stayed unmatched. Drawing the rest from reference TRBV19 and TRBJ1-4, the complete variable domain is DGGITQSPKYLFRKEGQNVTLSCEQNLNHDAMYWYRQDPGQGLRLIYYSQIVNDFQKGDIAEGYSVSREKKESFPLTVTSAQKNPTAFYLCASSHRGNEKLFFGSGTQLSVL.

V gene TRBV6-1 combines with J gene TRBJ2-6, with TRBD1 matching over 9 bases. There are 15 residues in the CDR3. After removal of 5 bases from V and 6 bases from J, the junction contained 5 bases not matched to a gene. CDR1 is MNHNS, CDR2 SASEGT, per germline. CDR3 amino acids: CASSPRTGEANVLTF. The CDR3 DNA reads as TGTGCCAGCAGTCCCAGGACAGGGGAGGCCAACGTCCTGACTTTC.

This sequence joins TRBV2 and TRBJ2-7; 12 nucleotides line up with TRBD2. CDR1 is SNHLY, CDR2 FYNNEI, per germline. The V segment lost 5 bases and the J segment 4 bases; nucleotides outside the gene matches: 6. The CDR3 has 15 residues. CDR3 coding DNA: TGTGCCAGCAGTTACTCGACTAGCGGGGGTTACGAGCAGTACTTC. Its translation: CASSYSTSGGYEQYF.

J is TRBJ1-6 and V is TRBV5-1, with TRBD1 as a possible D gene (6 bases). The CDR3 spans 16 residues. Germline CDR1 reads SGHRS; CDR2 reads YFSETQ. Trimming cost V 3 bases and J 11 bases, with 21 bases left between them. The CDR3 nucleotides are TGCGCCAGCAGCTCCGGACGGGGGGCGCAAACGCCACCCCTCCACTTT. Its translation is CASSSGRGAQTPPLHF.

The chain employs TRBV15 and TRBJ1-1; TRBD1 aligns across 7 bases. Germline assignment: CDR1 LNHNV and CDR2 YYDKDF (reference sequence). After removal of 2 bases from V and 3 bases from J, the junction contained 9 bases not matched to a gene. The CDR3 has 16 residues. The CDR3, as DNA: TGTGCCACCAGCAGACCCTCGGCAGGGGGGTACACTGAAGCTTTCTTT. Translating gives CATSRPSAGGYTEAFF.

V gene TRBV9 combines with J gene TRBJ2-3; 8 bases agree with TRBD1. Germline V gene sequence: CDR1 SGDLS, CDR2 YYNGEE. V lost 3 bases and J lost 2; bases outside the gene matches: 11. The CDR3 is 17 residues long. CDR3 protein: CASSARIGTGITDTQYF. For the CDR3, the DNA is TGTGCCAGCAGCGCGAGGATCGGGACAGGAATCACAGATACGCAGTATTTT. Filled out from reference TRBV9 and TRBJ2-3, the complete variable domain reads DSGVTQTPKHLITATGQRVTLRCSPRSGDLSVYWYQQSLDQGLQFLIQYYNGEERAKGNILERFSAQQFPDLHSELNLSSLELGDSALYFCASSARIGTGITDTQYFGPGTRLTVL.

This chain joins TRBV28 and TRBJ2-7; weak D call: TRBD1 (6 bases). This CDR3 spans 14 amino acids. V lost 4 bases, J lost 5 bases, and 15 bases lay in between. In germline, CDR1 is MDHEN, CDR2 SYDVKM. The CDR3, as DNA: TGTGCCAGCAGTTCGACAGGACACTTAGACGAGCAGTACTTC. Its translation is CASSSTGHLDEQYF.

This rearrangement joins TRBV7-9 to TRBJ2-2; tentatively, D is TRBD1 (6 bases). The germline CDR1 and CDR2 sequences are SEHNR and FQNEAQ (reference sequence). This CDR3 spans 15 amino acids. Trimming took off 7 bases at V and 4 bases at J, with 16 bases between the two ends. In DNA form, the CDR3 reads TGTGCCAGCACTCCGGCCCCCAGGGGCACCGGGGAGCTGTTTTTT. Its translation is CASTPAPRGTGELFF.

This clone was observed a few times. The rearrangement links TRBV4-3 to TRBJ2-2, with TRBD1 matching 7 bases. Trimming cost V 3 bases and J 5 bases; bases outside gene matches: 6. The CDR3 has 15 residues. Germline V gives CDR1 LGHNA, CDR2 YSLEER. The CDR3 bases are TGCGCCAGCAGCCAGCCCGACAGGGTTACCGGGGAGCTGTTTTTT. As protein: CASSQPDRVTGELFF.

This clone was seen a handful of times. The chain uses TRBV6-1 and TRBJ1-2; 8 positions match TRBD1. Germline assignment: CDR1 MNHNS and CDR2 SASEGT. The CDR3 is 13 residues long. Trimming cost V 7 bases and J 5 bases; bases outside gene matches: 6. The CDR3 coding sequence is TGTGCCAGCACGACAGGGGAAGCGTATGGCTACACCTTC. Translated, it gives CASTTGEAYGYTF.

This chain connects TRBV6-6 to TRBJ2-7; 14 bases are shared with TRBD2. V dropped 7 bases and J dropped 3; count of bases not matched to a gene: 8. Per the germline V gene, CDR1 is MNHNY and CDR2 is SVGAGI (reference sequence). CDR3 length: 16 residues. The CDR3 DNA is TGTGCCAGCATTGGCCGGACTAGCGGGGGGAACTACGAGCAGTACTTC. Encoded protein: CASIGRTSGGNYEQYF.

For this clone: The identical CDR3 is also encoded by other nucleotide sequences in the sample. The CDR3 loop reads CASSSGTGSYEQYF. In nucleotides, the CDR3 is TGTGCCAGCAGTTCCGGTACAGGGAGTTACGAGCAGTACTTC. V usage is TRBV6-5 and J usage is TRBJ2-7, with a possible D match to TRBD1 (6 bases). The CDR3 is 14 amino acids. The V end was cut by 4 bases, the J end by 4 bases, with 14 bases between. Germline CDR1 reads MNHEY; CDR2 reads SVGAGI.

This chain connects TRBV28 to TRBJ1-2, with D perhaps TRBD1 (5 bases). Between the trimmed V and J ends, which lost 3 bases and 8 bases, there was a span of 22 bases. The CDR3 is made up of 16 amino acids. CDR1 is MDHEN and CDR2 is SYDVKM in the germline V gene. The CDR3 nucleotides are TGTGCCAGCAGTTTTGAATCAGGAACCTTCGGGGGAGGCTACACCTTC. As protein: CASSFESGTFGGGYTF.